This entry concerns a single T cell receptor (beta chain). This entry belongs to a study of cytomegalovirus exposure and HLA in healthy donors. Trimming shortened V by 5 bases and J by 8 bases, and 13 bases separated the two germline ends. The CDR3 loop spans 12 amino acids. Germline V gene data show CDR1 as SGDLS and CDR2 as YYNGEE. Primers included in the PCR were 60 Vbeta and 13 Jbeta primers. The data were produced by immunoSEQ multiplex PCR, yet TCRdb's version contains in-frame clones alone and is incomplete. The sample totals tens of thousands of clones. Source material: PBMCs. The sequence derives from a boy aged 5-17 years in good health and CMV-seronegative. This chain uses TRBV9 with TRBJ1-1; D gene uncertain. CDR3 nucleotides: TGTGCCAGCAGTTCTACTCGTAGCGAAGCTTTCTTT. Translated: CASSSTRSEAFF.